The 10 T cell receptor beta chains given below trace back to one sample, sequenced in a study of Ad26.COV2.S vaccination and SARS-CoV-2 variants. Assay used: immunoSEQ multiplex PCR; TCRdb lists only in-frame clones, some missing. The sample carries about 320,000 clones, about 86% recorded once. The treatment here: some 20 received Ad26.COV2.S at low or high dose, single or two shots; about 5 received placebo; per-sample allocation not given. Sampling happened 63 days after the first vaccine or placebo injection. This material consisted of peripheral blood, taken in a trial of Ad26.COV2.S vaccine versus placebo. The receptors were sampled from a person aged 18-65 years who received the Ad26.COV2.S COVID-19 vaccine or a placebo.

The chain is built from TRBV9 and TRBJ2-3; 10 nucleotides match TRBD2. Trimming cost V 3 bases and J 2 bases; bases outside gene matches: 6. This CDR3 is built from 16 residues. The germline V gene encodes CDR1 SGDLS and CDR2 YYNGEE. The chain's CDR3 is CASSATLAGDTDTQYF. The CDR3 nucleotides are TGTGCCAGCAGCGCCACCCTAGCGGGGGACACAGATACGCAGTATTTT.

V and J are TRBV6-2 or TRBV6-3 and TRBJ2-7, with 7 bases aligning to TRBD2. V dropped 1 base and J dropped 3; count of bases not matched to a gene: 9. The germline CDR1 and CDR2 sequences are MNHEY and SVGEGT. The CDR3 runs to 16 residues. The CDR3 sequence is CASSYYRVASGYEQYF. DNA of the CDR3: TGTGCCAGCAGTTACTATAGGGTGGCTAGCGGCTACGAGCAGTACTTC.

As regards this clone: Different DNA sequences within this sample yield the same CDR3. The chain recombines TRBV30 with TRBJ1-2; D call uncertain. Between the trimmed V and J ends, which lost 3 bases and 4 bases, there was a span of 6 bases. The CDR3 spans 11 residues. Per germline, CDR1 GTSNPN and CDR2 SVGIG (reference sequence). The CDR3 DNA sequence: TGTGCCTGGAGCCGGGGCTATGGCTACACCTTC. Amino acids: CAWSRGYGYTF.

This rearrangement joins TRBV18 to TRBJ2-1; D possibly uses TRBD1 or TRBD2 (6 bases each). With 3 bases removed from V and 5 bases from J, the gap between germline ends came to 11 bases. The germline V gene has CDR1 KGHSH and CDR2 LQKENI. The CDR3 is made up of 14 amino acids. The CDR3 region has the DNA TGTGCCAGCTCACCCCATAGGGGGGACAATGAGCAGTTCTTC. Its protein product is CASSPHRGDNEQFF.

This chain uses TRBV9 with TRBJ1-1, with 7 bases lining up with TRBD1. The CDR3 length is 15 residues. V lost 0 bases to trimming and J lost 0 bases; unmatched junction nucleotides: 2. Germline V gives CDR1 SGDLS, CDR2 YYNGEE. Here the CDR3 DNA reads TGTGCCAGCAGCGTAGAGGGGACAGTGAACACTGAAGCTTTCTTT. Amino acids: CASSVEGTVNTEAFF.

This clone was detected only a few times. The gene calls are TRBV18 and TRBJ1-2; unclear D gene. Germline CDR1 is KGHSH and CDR2 is LQKENI. The CDR3 spans 12 residues. V lost 5 bases and J 2 bases, leaving 6 bases between the germline ends. In nucleotides, the CDR3 is TGTGCCAGCTCAGGGGAAAACTATGGCTACACCTTC. Protein product: CASSGENYGYTF.

This sequence joins TRBV7-9 and TRBJ2-3; 10 nucleotides agree with TRBD2. V dropped 1 base and J dropped 0; count of bases not matched to a gene: 7. Germline CDR1 and CDR2: SEHNR and FQNEAQ (reference sequence). The CDR3 totals 18 residues. This chain's CDR3 is CASSLERLAGVSTDTQYF. CDR3 nucleotide sequence: TGTGCCAGCAGCTTAGAGCGGCTAGCGGGGGTTAGCACAGATACGCAGTATTTT. The whole variable domain, filled in from reference TRBV7-9 and TRBJ2-3, reads DTGVSQNPRHKITKRGQNVTFRCDPISEHNRLYWYRQTLGQGPEFLTYFQNEAQLEKSRLLSDRFSAERPKGSFSTLEIQRTEQGDSAMYLCASSLERLAGVSTDTQYFGPGTRLTVL.

The CDR3 bases are TGTGCCAGCTCACCACCGTTCCAGAAGAATGAAAAACTGTTTTTT. Encoded protein: CASSPPFQKNEKLFF. V and J are TRBV18 and TRBJ1-4, with D unclear. From germline, CDR1 is KGHSH and CDR2 LQKENI. V was clipped by 0 bases and J by 5 bases, with 10 bases between them. The CDR3 covers 15 residues. The full variable domain, completed using reference TRBV18 and TRBJ1-4, is NAGVMQNPRHLVRRRGQEARLRCSPMKGHSHVYWYRQLPEEGLKFMVYLQKENIIDESGMPKERFSAEFPKEGPSILRIQQVVRGDSAAYFCASSPPFQKNEKLFFGSGTQLSVL.

This clone was seen more than once but under ten times. This chain uses TRBV12-3 or TRBV12-4 with TRBJ1-5, with D perhaps matching TRBD1 (6 bases). This CDR3 is 13 amino acids long. V was trimmed by 7 bases and J by 6 bases, leaving 13 bases between them. CDR3 DNA: TGTGCCAGCACCCTAGGGGGTGGTCAGCCCCAGCATTTT. Amino acid sequence: CASTLGGGQPQHF.

This chain uses TRBV6-5 with TRBJ1-3; the D is unclear. Trimming took off 0 bases at V and 0 bases at J, with 9 bases between the two ends. CDR3 length: 16 residues. Per the germline V gene, CDR1 is MNHEY and CDR2 is SVGAGI. The CDR3 is CASSYSGISSGNTIYF. The CDR3 DNA follows: TGTGCCAGCAGTTACTCGGGAATTTCCTCTGGAAACACCATATATTTT.